A selection of T cell receptor beta chains follows, all from one sample in a study of T cell therapy after organ transplantation. These receptors have no known antigen. The protocol was immunoSEQ multiplex PCR, while the TCRdb copy is restricted to in-frame clones and leaves out a portion. The data hold about 50,000 clones, with about 95% observed a single time. This specimen consisted of CD8+ T cells from blood, obtained before autologous CMV-specific T cell therapy. Receptor source: a human patient who had received a solid organ transplant and had CMV disease. Each CDR3 is given with its conserved first and last residue. D genes are given only for firm matches. Clone size appears in some rows only: once, few, many, or a class for an expanded clone.

V gene	D gene	J gene	clone size	CDR3 DNA	CDR3 protein
TRBV6-4	-	TRBJ1-2	-	TGTGCCAGCAGTGAAGGGGCCGGGAGCTATGGCTACACCTTC	CASSEGAGSYGYTF
TRBV9	-	TRBJ2-7	-	TGTGCCAGCAGCGAGTTTGGGGGAAACGACGAGCAGTACTTC	CASSEFGGNDEQYF
TRBV10-1	-	TRBJ2-1	-	TGCGCCAGCAGTGAGGTGGACAGAAAGTATGAGCAGTTCTTC	CASSEVDRKYEQFF
TRBV27	-	TRBJ1-1	-	TGTGCCAGCAGTTACAGGGCGGCCACTGAAGCTTTCTTT	CASSYRAATEAFF
TRBV6-5	-	TRBJ1-1	-	TGTGCCAGCAGTTACTCATCGATTCGAGTGGGCACTGAAGCTTTCTTT	CASSYSSIRVGTEAFF
TRBV4-2	-	TRBJ1-1	-	TGTGCCAGCAGCCAAGATGAGGGCAGGGGGAACACTGAAGCTTTCTTT	CASSQDEGRGNTEAFF
TRBV6-5	-	TRBJ2-7	-	TGTGCCAGCAGTTTTGCCGGGACAAGCTCCTACGAGCAGTACTTC	CASSFAGTSSYEQYF
TRBV4-3	-	TRBJ1-2	-	TGCGCCAGCAGCCAAGATCGATTTGCGAGAGATGGCTACACCTTC	CASSQDRFARDGYTF
TRBV2	TRBD2	TRBJ2-1	once	TGTGCCAGCAGTCTACTAGCGGGAGAGTGGAATGAGCAGTTCTTC	CASSLLAGEWNEQFF
TRBV27	TRBD1	TRBJ2-2	-	TGTGCCAGCAGCGAGGACAGGCCGAACACCGGGGAGCTGTTTTTT	CASSEDRPNTGELFF
TRBV7-8	-	TRBJ1-1	once	TGTGCCAGCAGCTTAGAGGGCAGGGCGGGAGGAACCGAAGCCTTCTTT	CASSLEGRAGGTEAFF
TRBV27	-	TRBJ2-3	-	TGTGCCAGCAGTTTAGTCCGGGGAGGAGGACAGGAACCCACAGATACGCAGTATTTT	CASSLVRGGGQEPTDTQYF
TRBV19	TRBD1	TRBJ1-2	-	TGTGCCACCGCGACAGGGGACTACTATGGCTACACCTTC	CATATGDYYGYTF
TRBV30	-	TRBJ1-5	-	TGTGCCTGGAGGGACGTTGGGAGCAATCAGCCCCAGCATTTT	CAWRDVGSNQPQHF
TRBV21-1	-	TRBJ1-1	-	TGTGCCAGCAGCAAAGCGCGGGCAGGCACTGAAGCTTTCTTT	CASSKARAGTEAFF
TRBV13	-	TRBJ2-7	-	TGTGCCAGCAGCTTAGGACTAGCTGTCGAGCAGTACTTC	CASSLGLAVEQYF
TRBV11-3	-	TRBJ2-1	-	TGTGCCAGCAGCCCAGGGGCTTACAATGAGCAGTTCTTC	CASSPGAYNEQFF
TRBV4-2	-	TRBJ1-6	-	TGTGCCAGCAGCCAAGAGGGGGGCGAGTCACCCCTCCACTTT	CASSQEGGESPLHF
TRBV6-4	TRBD2	TRBJ2-1	-	TGTGCCAGCAGAGCGGGAGGCCCCTACAATGAGCAGTTCTTC	CASRAGGPYNEQFF
TRBV10-3	-	TRBJ2-1	-	TGTGCCATCAGTGACCCGGGAGCGGTACAGCGGTTTCGTTGGCAGTTCTTC	CAISDPGAVQRFRWQFF
TRBV7-9	TRBD1	TRBJ2-7	-	TGTGCCAGCAGCCCGTTTGGGACAGACTACGAGCAGTACTTC	CASSPFGTDYEQYF
TRBV6-1	-	TRBJ2-6	-	TGTGCCAGCAGTGACCAGTTCAGGGAGGCTGGGGCCAACGTCCTGACTTTC	CASSDQFREAGANVLTF